These T cell receptor beta chains were read from a single sample in a study of cytotoxic CD8 clonotypes in ibrutinib-treated CLL. Measured with immunoSEQ multiplex PCR; TCRdb has only the in-frame clones, and not every one. Among tens of thousands of clones, approximately 65% were seen once, and the ten largest hold 20% to 25%. The sequences come from PBMCs, collected after 24 months of ibrutinib treatment. These receptors came from a human donor with chronic lymphocytic leukemia. The CDR3 runs from the conserved cysteine through the conserved F or W. The D gene is left open where the match is weak. Where a row states a size, it is once, few, many or the class of an expanded clone; other rows omit it.

TRBV2	-	-	TRBJ1-1	TGTGCCAGCACCCAGGGACGGGTGAACACTGAAGCTTTCTTT	CASTQGRVNTEAFF
TRBV10-1	-	few	TRBJ1-1	TGCGCCAGCAGTGAGGGGGGAAGGCTGAACACTGAAGCTTTCTTT	CASSEGGRLNTEAFF
TRBV7-3	TRBD2	-	TRBJ2-1	TGTGCCAGCAGCTACGCGAGCGGGGGGCCTTACAATGAGCAGTTCTTC	CASSYASGGPYNEQFF
TRBV7-8	-	-	TRBJ1-2	TGTGCCAGCAGCTTAGTGACTAGAGGTTATGGCTACACCTTC	CASSLVTRGYGYTF
TRBV5-1	TRBD2	-	TRBJ2-3	TGCGCCAGCAGCTGGAGCGGGGGGAACACAGATACGCAGTATTTT	CASSWSGGNTDTQYF
TRBV9	-	many	TRBJ1-6	TGTGCCAGCAGCCCCGGGGTTGGCGCCTATAATTCACCCCTCCACTTT	CASSPGVGAYNSPLHF
TRBV5-4	TRBD2	-	TRBJ2-5	TGTGCCAGCAGCTCTTTAGCGGGAGGGGGCCAAGAGACCCAGTACTTC	CASSSLAGGGQETQYF
TRBV10-3	TRBD2	few	TRBJ2-1	TGTGCCTCCAGGCCGGGGGGAGAGTACAATGAGCAGTTCTTC	CASRPGGEYNEQFF
TRBV6-1	-	-	TRBJ1-6	TGTGCCAGCAGTGAAGCGGGCAGCTATAATTCACCCCTCCACTTT	CASSEAGSYNSPLHF
TRBV7-9	TRBD2	-	TRBJ2-3	TGTGCCAGCAGCGCGGGAGGAGGGATGAATACGCAGTATTTT	CASSAGGGMNTQYF
TRBV7-2	TRBD2	-	TRBJ2-3	TGTGCCAGCAGCCCCCAAAGCGGGGGGGGGCGGACAGATACGCAGTATTTT	CASSPQSGGGRTDTQYF
TRBV5-4	TRBD2	-	TRBJ2-7	TGTGCCAGCAGCACCGGGGGGAGGTGGGAGCAGTACTTC	CASSTGGRWEQYF
TRBV9	-	once	TRBJ2-7	TGTGCCAGCAGCGTAGACGACTACCTTAACTACGAGCAGTACTTC	CASSVDDYLNYEQYF
TRBV29-1	TRBD2	once	TRBJ2-3	TGCAGCGTTGCCGGCGGGAGGGGAGATACGCAGTATTTT	CSVAGGRGDTQYF
TRBV7-2	TRBD1	-	TRBJ2-7	TGTGCCAGCAGCTCCCAATTAACAGGGGGCTCCTACGAGCAGTACTTC	CASSSQLTGGSYEQYF
TRBV10-3	TRBD1	-	TRBJ1-2	TGTGCCATCACCACTGACAGGGCCTCCTATGGCTACACCTTC	CAITTDRASYGYTF
TRBV27	-	-	TRBJ2-1	TGTGCCAGCAGCTTCGTAGCCGGAGGCAATGAGCAGTTCTTC	CASSFVAGGNEQFF
TRBV11-2	-	few	TRBJ2-5	TGTGCCAGCAGCTTAACCGGACCCCACCCCAAAGAGACCCAGTACTTC	CASSLTGPHPKETQYF
TRBV4-2	-	-	TRBJ2-7	TGTGCCAGCAGCCAAGGCCCTGGGACACCGGTATACGAGCAGTACTTC	CASSQGPGTPVYEQYF
TRBV2	-	many	TRBJ2-2	TGTGCCAGCAGTAAATCGAACACCGGGGAGCTGTTTTTT	CASSKSNTGELFF
TRBV7-9	-	-	TRBJ2-4	TGTGCCAGCAGCTTAGCGCTCAGCTTAGCCAAAAACATTCAGTACTTC	CASSLALSLAKNIQYF
TRBV5-1	-	-	TRBJ2-7	TGCGCCAGCAGCTTGGCGGGGGGACAGTCGTCCTACGAGCAGTACTTC	CASSLAGGQSSYEQYF
TRBV15	TRBD1	-	TRBJ2-3	TGTGCCACCAGCAGAGTGTGGGACAGGAGCACAGATACGCAGTATTTT	CATSRVWDRSTDTQYF
TRBV4-1	-	-	TRBJ2-7	TGCGCCAGCAGCCAAGGATCGATTCAGGCCGAGCAGTACTTC	CASSQGSIQAEQYF
TRBV5-4	TRBD1	-	TRBJ1-4	TGTGCCAGCAGCCTGGGACAGGCAGGATTTAATGAAAAACTGTTTTTT	CASSLGQAGFNEKLFF
TRBV14	TRBD2	-	TRBJ2-7	TGTGCCAGCAGCCATCGACTAGCTAACTACGAGCAGTACTTC	CASSHRLANYEQYF
TRBV2	-	-	TRBJ1-1	TGTGCCAGCAGATTGATCAGGGCGGGAGGCACTGAAGCTTTCTTT	CASRLIRAGGTEAFF
TRBV9	TRBD2	-	TRBJ2-3	TGTGCCAGCAGCGTGGGACTAGCGGCCGGCACAGATACGCAGTATTTT	CASSVGLAAGTDTQYF
TRBV18	-	-	TRBJ2-4	TGTGCCAGCTCCGACGCTCGAAACATTCAGTACTTC	CASSDARNIQYF
TRBV5-1	-	-	TRBJ1-6	TGCGCCAGCAGCTTTGGGGAGAATTCACCCCTCCACTTT	CASSFGENSPLHF
TRBV13	-	-	TRBJ2-7	TGTGCCAGCAGCTACCGGGGCCTGACCTACGAGCAGTACTTC	CASSYRGLTYEQYF
TRBV6-6	-	-	TRBJ1-1	TGTGCCAGCACTCCACGGCGAGCAACTGAAGCTTTCTTT	CASTPRRATEAFF
TRBV5-1	-	-	TRBJ1-1	TGCGCCAGCAGCTTCGACAGGAACACTGAAGCTTTCTTT	CASSFDRNTEAFF
TRBV4-1	TRBD1	-	TRBJ1-2	TGCGCCAGCAGCCGGGTCGAGGGGGCGATAGATGGCTACACCTTC	CASSRVEGAIDGYTF